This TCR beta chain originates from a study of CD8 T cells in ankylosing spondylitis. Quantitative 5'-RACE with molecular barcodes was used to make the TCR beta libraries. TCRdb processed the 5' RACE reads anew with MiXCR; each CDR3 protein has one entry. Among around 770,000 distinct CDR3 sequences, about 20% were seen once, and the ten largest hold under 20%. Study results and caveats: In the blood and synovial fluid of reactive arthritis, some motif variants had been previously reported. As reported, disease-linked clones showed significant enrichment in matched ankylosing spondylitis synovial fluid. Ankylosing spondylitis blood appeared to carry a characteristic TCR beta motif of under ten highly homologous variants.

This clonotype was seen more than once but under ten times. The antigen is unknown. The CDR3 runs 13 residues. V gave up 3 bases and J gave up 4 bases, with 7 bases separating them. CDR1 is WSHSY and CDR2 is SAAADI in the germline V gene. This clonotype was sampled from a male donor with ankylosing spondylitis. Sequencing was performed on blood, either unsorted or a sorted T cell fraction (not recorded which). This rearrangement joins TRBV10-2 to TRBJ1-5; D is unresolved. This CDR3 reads CASSDSLNQPQHF. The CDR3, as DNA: TGCGCCAGCAGTGACAGTCTAAATCAGCCCCAGCATTTT.